One sample yielded the 5 T cell receptor beta chains listed below, sequenced in a study of T cells in Graves' hyperthyroidism and ophthalmopathy. Using RNA transcripts as the source, TCR beta CDR3 regions were amplified. HTBI primers were the set used in a first-round RT-PCR of the TCR CDR3. MiXCR, run by TCRdb on the multiplex PCR reads, gives a single entry per CDR3 protein. In the table there are around 720,000 distinct CDR3 sequences, 35% of which are singletons. Sequenced material: blood. The source of these receptors is a woman between 35 and 50 years old with Graves' hyperthyroidism.

Of note for this clonotype: This sequence may be a read error, since a much larger clone differs from it by one base. Since the CDR3 does not end with the conserved phenylalanine or tryptophan, this likely comes from a read error. The genes are TRBV25-1 and TRBJ1-2; the D is unclear. V was cut by 5 bases and J by 0 bases, with 7 bases left in between. This CDR3 is 13 amino acids long. Germline V gene data show CDR1 as MGHDK and CDR2 as SYGVNS. Here the CDR3 reads CASSPDTNYGYTL. CDR3 bases: TGTGCCAGCAGTCCGGATACTAACTATGGCTACACCCTC.

In its sample, this clonotype was seen many times. The chain uses TRBV20-1 and TRBJ1-4; D is unclear. V lost 0 bases and J 4 bases, leaving 3 bases between the germline ends. From germline, CDR1 is DFQATT and CDR2 SNEGSKA (reference sequence). This CDR3 spans 12 amino acids. Here the CDR3 reads CSARDSNEKLFF. CDR3 bases: TGCAGTGCTAGAGATAGTAATGAAAAACTGTTTTTT.

This sequence joins TRBV20-1 and TRBJ1-1, with D maybe TRBD1 (5 bases). The CDR3 has 15 residues. CDR1 is DFQATT, CDR2 SNEGSKA, per germline (reference sequence). V lost 0 bases, J lost 0 bases, and 11 bases lay in between. This chain's CDR3 is CSARDVGGLNTEAFF. In DNA form, the CDR3 reads TGCAGTGCTAGAGATGTCGGGGGACTGAACACTGAAGCTTTCTTT.

The V call is TRBV28, the J call TRBJ2-7; the D is unclear. Trimming removed 5 bases at V and 9 bases at J, with 11 bases between. This CDR3 region has 11 residues. Germline V lookup: CDR1 MDHEN, CDR2 SYDVKM. The CDR3 here is CASSPASGQYF. CDR3 bases: TGTGCCAGCAGTCCCGCGTCGGGGCAGTACTTC.

The chain recombines TRBV7-9 with TRBJ1-5, with D tentatively TRBD1 (6 bases). This CDR3 has 15 residues. Trimming removed 1 base at V and 5 bases at J, with 12 bases between. Looked up from germline, CDR1 is SEHNR and CDR2 is FQNEAQ (reference sequence). The CDR3 nucleotides read TGTGCCAGCAGCTTAGGGTGGGCAGGGGATCAGCCCCAGCATTTT. Translation gives CASSLGWAGDQPQHF.